Shown below are 3 T cell receptor beta chains from a single sample sequenced in a study of T cell responses to AZD1222 COVID-19 vaccine. Only in-frame clones appear in the TCRdb table, and some are missing; sequencing was by immunoSEQ multiplex PCR. The sample yields about 76,000 clones, about 74% seen once. Sample: peripheral blood, taken 28 days after the second dose of the MenACWY control vaccine. These receptors all stem from an adult who received the MenACWY meningococcal vaccine as a control.

The CDR3 DNA follows: TGTGCCAGCACAAAGCTCGTAGCGGGGGCAGACTACGAGCAGTACTTC. The encoded protein is CASTKLVAGADYEQYF. The chain carries TRBV28 and TRBJ2-7, with 9 nucleotides matching TRBD2. Per germline, CDR1 MDHEN and CDR2 SYDVKM. The CDR3 covers 16 residues. The trim removed 7 bases at V and 3 bases at J, leaving 13 bases unmatched.

The chain uses TRBV5-6 and TRBJ1-6; weak D call: TRBD1 (6 bases). Germline CDR1 and CDR2: SGHDT and YYEEEE. With 0 bases removed from V and 6 bases from J, the gap between germline ends came to 10 bases. This CDR3 is 15 amino acids long. The CDR3 here is CASSLATGPNSPLHF. CDR3 nucleotides: TGTGCCAGCAGCTTGGCCACAGGGCCTAATTCACCCCTCCACTTT.

The gene calls are TRBV28 and TRBJ1-4, with D possibly matching TRBD1 (6 bases). V dropped 2 bases and J dropped 10 bases, with 14 bases sitting between them. Germline V lookup: CDR1 MDHEN, CDR2 SYDVKM. CDR3 size: 14 residues. The CDR3 loop reads CASSLKWGLGKLFF. DNA for the CDR3: TGTGCCAGCAGTTTAAAGTGGGGGCTCGGAAAACTGTTTTTT.